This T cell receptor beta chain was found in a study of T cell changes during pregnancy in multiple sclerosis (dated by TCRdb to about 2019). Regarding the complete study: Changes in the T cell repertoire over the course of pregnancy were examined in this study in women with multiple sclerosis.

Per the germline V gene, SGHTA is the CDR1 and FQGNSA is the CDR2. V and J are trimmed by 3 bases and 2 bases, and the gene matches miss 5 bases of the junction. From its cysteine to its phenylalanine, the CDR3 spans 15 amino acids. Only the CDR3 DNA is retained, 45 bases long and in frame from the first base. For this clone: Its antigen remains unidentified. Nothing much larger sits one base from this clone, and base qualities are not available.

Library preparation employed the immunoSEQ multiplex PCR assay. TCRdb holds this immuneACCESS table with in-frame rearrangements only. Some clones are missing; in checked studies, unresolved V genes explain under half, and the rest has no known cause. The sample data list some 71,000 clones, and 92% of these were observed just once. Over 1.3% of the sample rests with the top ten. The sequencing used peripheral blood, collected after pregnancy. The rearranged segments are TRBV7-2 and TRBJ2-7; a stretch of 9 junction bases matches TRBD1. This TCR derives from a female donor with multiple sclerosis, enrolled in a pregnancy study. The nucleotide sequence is TGTGCCAGCAGCTTCGGACAGGGGCAGACCTACGAGCAGTACTTC. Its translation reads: CASSFGQGQTYEQYF.